This TCR beta chain was captured in a study of shared clonotypes between healthy human individuals. Across the whole study: Every donor yielded three CD4 naive, three CD4 memory, two CD8 naive and one CD8 memory plate.

Germline values: CDR1 MDHEN, CDR2 SYDVKM. Trimming removed 3 bases at V and 5 bases at J, with 13 bases between. CDR3 length: 14 amino acids. On this clone: This same CDR3 is encoded by further DNA sequences in the sample.

How the authors handled the data: ImmunoSEQ junction-only sequences lacked quality scores, so their filtering differed. The assay was immunoSEQ multiplex PCR, and TCRdb's table has in-frame clones only and misses some. Clonal size and the V and J genes are those of that table, whereas D and trimming came from the DNA. This table has about 2.1 million clones, 85% to 95% appearing once. Naivety among CD8 cells was defined by CD45RO negativity and positive CCR7 selection, thereby excluding terminally differentiated effector memory CD45RA+ cells. Donors, without exception, were Caucasian adults residing in Nashville, Tennessee.

The chain recombines TRBV28 with TRBJ2-5; a weak D match, TRBD1 (5 bases). The clonotype was recovered from a man aged 18 to 30 in good health. Some clones in this sample may be carry-over from other donors' samples. What was sequenced was naive CD8+ T cells from PBMCs. The DNA for the CDR3 is TGTGCCAGCAGTTTTGGCCAGGGTGGGGAGACCCAGTACTTC. Translated: CASSFGQGGETQYF.